Following are 5 T cell receptor beta chains from one sample sequenced in a study of PD-L1 blockade in urothelial cancer. Sequenced by immunoSEQ multiplex PCR; TCRdb stores in-frame clones only, minus some. The sample shows about 38,000 clones, just under 85% of them seen only once. Time point: pretreatment peripheral blood. The material was PBMCs, obtained around atezolizumab (anti-PD-L1) treatment. The source of these receptors is a man at least 80 years old with urothelial cancer.

This chain uses TRBV5-1 with TRBJ2-5; D gene ambiguous. Trimming removed 4 bases at V and 4 bases at J, with 14 bases between. CDR3 length: 14 amino acids. Germline assignment: CDR1 SGHRS and CDR2 YFSETQ. The CDR3 protein is CASSPRLAVETQYF. The CDR3 coding sequence is TGCGCCAGCAGCCCCCGACTTGCGGTAGAGACCCAGTACTTC.

The chain is built from TRBV9 and TRBJ2-2, with 9 positions matching TRBD1. The junction had 7 bases not matched to a gene; V was cut back by 4 bases and J by 6 bases. From germline, CDR1 is SGDLS and CDR2 YYNGEE. The CDR3 runs to 15 residues. This CDR3 is CASSKPGQGSGELFF. Here the CDR3 DNA reads TGTGCCAGCAGCAAACCGGGACAGGGATCCGGGGAGCTGTTTTTT.

The J gene is TRBJ1-1, the V gene TRBV5-4, with 7 bases lining up with TRBD1. This CDR3 is built from 13 residues. V shed 2 bases and J 10 bases; nucleotides not matched to a gene: 8. CDR1 and CDR2 from the germline V gene are SGHNT and YYREEE (reference sequence). Here the CDR3 reads CASSFSEGGIAFF. Written as DNA, the CDR3 is TGTGCCAGCAGCTTCTCGGAAGGGGGCATAGCTTTCTTT.

V gene TRBV6-5 combines with J gene TRBJ1-1; D is perhaps TRBD1 (6 bases). V lost 6 bases, J lost 4 bases, and 18 bases lay in between. The germline V gene has CDR1 MNHEY and CDR2 SVGAGI. This CDR3 has 15 residues. The CDR3 DNA sequence: TGTGCCAGCAGCCGCCTACAGGGAGGGGGCACTGAAGCTTTCTTT. It yields the protein CASSRLQGGGTEAFF.

This chain links TRBV5-1 with TRBJ2-7; 7 nucleotides align to TRBD1. Germline V gene lookup returns CDR1 SGHRS and CDR2 YFSETQ. This CDR3 region has 12 residues. J gave up 5 bases and V 4 bases, and 3 bases lay outside the gene matches. CDR3 sequence reads: CASSEQGNEQYF. For the CDR3, the DNA is TGCGCCAGCAGCGAACAGGGGAACGAGCAGTACTTC.